These 31 T cell receptor beta chains originate from one sample sequenced in a study of T cells in Graves' hyperthyroidism and ophthalmopathy. Amplification yielded TCR beta CDR3 regions, with RNA transcripts as the source. The TCR CDR3 first-round RT-PCR relied on the HTBI primer set. MiXCR was run by TCRdb on the multiplex PCR reads, yielding one entry per CDR3 protein. The repertoire holds a few hundred thousand distinct CDR3 sequences, with roughly 15% as singletons. The sample consisted of blood. All receptors derive from a middle-aged woman with Graves' hyperthyroidism.

This clonotype was found many times. The chain has TRBV6-1 and TRBJ1-1; weak D call: TRBD1 (6 bases). This CDR3 spans 16 amino acids. Germline lookup yields CDR1 MNHNS and CDR2 SASEGT. V shed 7 bases and J shed 0 bases, with 18 bases lying between them. The CDR3 spells CASTSPGRDMNTEAFF. The DNA for the CDR3 is TGTGCCAGCACCTCTCCAGGCAGGGACATGAACACTGAAGCTTTCTTT.

This clonotype occurred many times. The CDR3 loop reads CSAVADPQGEQFF. The CDR3 region has the DNA TGCAGTGCAGTTGCGGATCCTCAAGGGGAGCAGTTCTTC. V and J are TRBV20-1 and TRBJ2-1; no firm D call. Trimming shortened V by 6 bases and J by 10 bases, and 19 bases separated the two germline ends. Germline V CDR1 and CDR2: DFQATT, SNEGSKA (reference sequence). This CDR3 has 13 amino acids.

This clonotype was seen at least ten times. The rearrangement joins TRBV3-1 to TRBJ1-2; 7 nucleotides align to TRBD1. CDR3 length: 14 residues. V was pared by 4 bases and J by 7 bases, with 9 bases of the junction left unmatched. Germline assignment: CDR1 LGHDT and CDR2 YNNKEL (reference sequence). The DNA for the CDR3 is TGTGCCAGCAGCCCCACAGGGGAAAGGGCTGGCTACACCTTC. It specifies CASSPTGERAGYTF. Together with reference TRBV3-1 and TRBJ1-2, the CDR3 gives the full variable domain: DTAVSQTPKYLVTQMGNDKSIKCEQNLGHDTMYWYKQDSKKFLKIMFSYNNKELIINETVPNRFSPKSPDKAHLNLHINSLELGDSAVYFCASSPTGERAGYTFGSGTRLTVV.

Many counts were recorded for this clonotype. The rearrangement links TRBV28 to TRBJ2-1; no clear D. CDR3 length: 15 amino acids. The germline V gene has CDR1 MDHEN and CDR2 SYDVKM. V shed 3 bases and J shed 2 bases, with 11 bases lying between them. The CDR3 nucleotides read TGTGCCAGCAGTTTTCGCAGGCGAACCTACAATGAGCAGTTCTTC. This sequence encodes CASSFRRRTYNEQFF. Based on the CDR3 plus reference TRBV28 and TRBJ2-1, the full variable domain is DVKVTQSSRYLVKRTGEKVFLECVQDMDHENMFWYRQDPGLGLRLIYFSYDVKMKEKGDIPEGYSVSREKKERFSLILESASTNQTSMYLCASSFRRRTYNEQFFGPGTRLTVL.

In this sample, this clonotype turned up a few times. The chain links TRBV7-3 to TRBJ1-1; D unresolved. Between the trimmed V and J ends, which lost 5 bases and 3 bases, there was a span of 16 bases. This CDR3 spans 15 amino acids. Germline CDR1 SGHTA, CDR2 FQGTGA. The CDR3 loop is CASSKTPDHYTEAFF. The CDR3 DNA reads as TGTGCCAGCAGCAAGACCCCGGATCATTACACTGAAGCTTTCTTT. The full variable domain, its missing parts supplied by reference TRBV7-3 and TRBJ1-1, is GAGVSQTPSNKVTEKGKYVELRCDPISGHTALYWYRQSLGQGPEFLIYFQGTGAADDSGLPNDRFFAVRPEGSVSTLKIQRTERGDSAVYLCASSKTPDHYTEAFFGQGTRLTVV.

CDR3 bases: TGTGCCAGCAGCGCTGCCGGACAGAGTGAAGCTTTCTTT. Its protein product is CASSAAGQSEAFF. The chain has TRBV9 and TRBJ1-1; possible D gene TRBD1, 6 bases. Per the germline V gene, CDR1 is SGDLS and CDR2 is YYNGEE. The CDR3 has 13 residues. V lost 3 bases and J 7 bases, leaving 13 bases between the germline ends.

This chain connects TRBV19 to TRBJ2-1, with 8 positions matching TRBD1. From germline, CDR1 is LNHDA and CDR2 SQIVND (reference sequence). There are 14 residues in the CDR3. V dropped 10 bases and J dropped 9; count of bases not matched to a gene: 14. The CDR3 sequence is CAIRESGQDGEQFF. In DNA form, the CDR3 reads TGTGCCATCCGCGAGTCGGGACAGGACGGTGAGCAGTTCTTC.

This clonotype was counted many times. The rearrangement uses TRBV11-2 and TRBJ2-7; no reliable D call. The CDR3 totals 15 residues. Per the germline V gene, CDR1 is SGHAT and CDR2 is FQNNGV. The V and J ends lost 1 base and 2 bases respectively, with 12 bases between them. The CDR3 DNA sequence: TGTGCCAGCAGCTTAGTTTTTACGGACCCCTACGAGCAGTACTTC. Protein sequence: CASSLVFTDPYEQYF.

On this clonotype: A much bigger clone sits one base away, suggesting this may be a read error. The chain uses TRBV7-9 and TRBJ2-3; D is unclear. Between the trimmed V and J ends, which lost 2 bases and 0 bases, there was a span of 9 bases. In germline, CDR1 is SEHNR, CDR2 FQNEAQ (reference sequence). This CDR3 is built from 15 residues. CDR3 sequence reads: CASSLTIASTDTQYF. The CDR3 nucleotides read TGTGCCAGCAGCTTAACGATTGCTAGCACAGATACGCAGTATTTT.

The chain uses TRBV15 and TRBJ1-1; TRBD1 might be the D (5 bases). The CDR3 is 17 amino acids. CDR1 and CDR2 (germline): LNHNV, YYDKDF (reference sequence). Trimming stripped 1 base from V and 0 bases from J, with 15 bases between. Here the CDR3 DNA reads TGTGCCACCAGCAGAGGGACCGGGACCTATATGAACACTGAAGCTTTCTTT. Translation: CATSRGTGTYMNTEAFF.

The table lists this clonotype with a few counts. The chain couples TRBV5-1 to TRBJ1-2, with D perhaps TRBD1 (5 bases). Trimming took 0 bases from V and 4 from J, leaving 10 bases between them. The CDR3 runs to 14 residues. Germline CDR1 is SGHRS and CDR2 is YFSETQ. CDR3 loop: CASSLAQGAYGYTF. For the CDR3, the DNA is TGCGCCAGCAGCTTGGCCCAGGGTGCCTATGGCTACACCTTC.

This clonotype was detected only a few times. This rearrangement joins TRBV11-2 to TRBJ2-3, with D perhaps matching TRBD1 or TRBD2 (5 bases each). Germline V CDR1 and CDR2: SGHAT, FQNNGV. Trimming cost V 1 base and J 5 bases, with 13 bases left between them. The CDR3 runs to 15 residues. DNA for the CDR3: TGTGCCAGCAGCTTAGCAGGGAGAATGATAGATACGCAGTATTTT. Translation: CASSLAGRMIDTQYF.

In its sample, this clonotype was seen many times. The rearrangement links TRBV20-1 to TRBJ2-1; TRBD2 matches 11 bases. J gave up 7 bases and V 3 bases, and 11 bases lay outside the gene matches. CDR3 length: 16 amino acids. Germline-derived CDR1 and CDR2 are DFQATT and SNEGSKA (reference sequence). The CDR3 here is CSARLAGGPVGNEQFF. The CDR3 DNA follows: TGCAGTGCTAGGTTAGCGGGAGGGCCGGTTGGTAATGAGCAGTTCTTC.

The rearrangement joins TRBV29-1 to TRBJ2-3; D unclear. The germline V gene encodes CDR1 SQVTM and CDR2 ANQGSEA. The CDR3 spans 11 residues. V was cut by 6 bases and J by 3 bases, with 7 bases left in between. The CDR3 sequence is CSVRQTDTQYF. For the CDR3, the DNA is TGCAGCGTCAGACAAACAGATACGCAGTATTTT.

The J gene is TRBJ1-4, the V gene TRBV6-1, with D possibly TRBD1 on 6 matching bases. The CDR3 spans 15 residues. V lost 5 bases, J lost 7 bases, and 17 bases lay in between. Germline V lookup: CDR1 MNHNS, CDR2 SASEGT. CDR3 DNA: TGTGCCAGCAGTTTTTCAACAGGGAAGTTTGAAAAACTGTTTTTT. Translated, it gives CASSFSTGKFEKLFF.

This clonotype was detected ten times or more. V and J are TRBV12-3 or TRBV12-4 and TRBJ2-7; a weak D match, TRBD2 (5 bases). V lost 1 base to trimming and J lost 3 bases, with 13 bases between them. CDR3 length: 15 amino acids. CDR3 residues: CASSLDTSSSYEQYF. CDR3 nucleotide sequence: TGTGCCAGCAGTTTAGATACTAGTTCAAGCTACGAGCAGTACTTC.

The V and J genes are TRBV12-3 or TRBV12-4 and TRBJ2-3; 7 bases fit TRBD2. The CDR3 sequence is 15 residues long. With 2 bases clipped from V and 2 bases from J, the junction kept 4 bases outside the gene matches. The CDR3 here is CASSLTGRLTDTQYF. In DNA, the CDR3 is TGTGCCAGCAGTTTAACCGGGAGGCTCACAGATACGCAGTATTTT.

This clonotype has ten or more counts. The CDR3 DNA sequence: TGTGCCATCAGTCCACAGGGGGCGGAGGGGCAGCCCCAGCATTTT. This gives the protein CAISPQGAEGQPQHF. The chain couples TRBV10-3 to TRBJ1-5; TRBD1 agrees at 9 bases. With 5 bases clipped from V and 7 bases from J, the junction kept 9 bases outside the gene matches. Germline CDR1 and CDR2: ENHRY and SYGVKD. The CDR3 covers 15 residues.

This clonotype has ten or more counts. The chain is built from TRBV6-2 or TRBV6-3 and TRBJ2-2, with TRBD2 identical over 8 bases. In germline, CDR1 is MNHEY, CDR2 SVGEGT. The V segment lost 3 bases and the J segment 4 bases; nucleotides outside the gene matches: 4. The CDR3 is 15 residues long. The CDR3 DNA sequence: TGTGCCAGCAGTTATAACGGGAGGGCCACCGGGGAGCTGTTTTTT. It yields the protein CASSYNGRATGELFF.

This clonotype occurred many times. The V and J genes are TRBV27 and TRBJ2-7; D is perhaps TRBD2 (5 bases). Germline loops: CDR1 MNHEY, CDR2 SMNVEV (reference sequence). Trimming left V 3 bases short and J 5 bases short, with 14 bases between. The CDR3 has 14 residues. The CDR3 bases are TGTGCCAGCAGTTTTGCTGGGAGTCTCGACGAGCAGTACTTC. Amino acid sequence: CASSFAGSLDEQYF.

There are many counts of this clonotype. This chain connects TRBV6-1 to TRBJ2-7; D is possibly TRBD1 (6 bases). Germline CDR1 and CDR2: MNHNS and SASEGT. V lost 2 bases, J lost 2 bases, and 16 bases lay in between. The length of the CDR3 is 16 residues. CDR3 in amino acids: CASSESIAGVPYEQYF. The CDR3 DNA follows: TGTGCCAGCAGTGAAAGTATAGCAGGGGTGCCCTACGAGCAGTACTTC.

The chain employs TRBV5-1 and TRBJ2-5; 7 bases fit TRBD1. The CDR3 is 15 residues long. V lost 4 bases to trimming and J lost 5 bases; unmatched junction nucleotides: 11. Per the germline V gene, CDR1 is SGHRS and CDR2 is YFSETQ. CDR3: CASSLNRGARETQYF. The CDR3 bases are TGCGCCAGCAGCCTCAACAGGGGTGCGAGGGAGACCCAGTACTTC.

This clonotype was seen repeatedly, ten times or more. The V call is TRBV12-3 or TRBV12-4, the J call TRBJ1-4; D is possibly TRBD1 (5 bases). The V end was cut by 5 bases, the J end by 1 base, with 14 bases between. The CDR3 is made up of 16 amino acids. In DNA form, the CDR3 reads TGTGCCAGCAGTAGAGGGGAATTTGGAACTAATGAAAAACTGTTTTTT. This codes for CASSRGEFGTNEKLFF.

The CDR3 DNA reads TGTGCCAGCAGTGAAACCGCTAGCGGGGGCCTCGCTGAGCAGTTCTTC. Translation: CASSETASGGLAEQFF. The chain uses TRBV6-1 and TRBJ2-1, with 10 bases matching TRBD2. The V gene's germline CDR1 is MNHNS and CDR2 SASEGT. With 2 bases clipped from V and 9 bases from J, the junction kept 10 bases outside the gene matches. This CDR3 is 16 amino acids long.

This clonotype came up many times. The junction departs from germline at one end; a sequencing error may be responsible. This sequence joins TRBV7-7 and TRBJ2-1, with D hard to call. Germline CDR1 is SSHAT and CDR2 is FNYEAQ (reference sequence). The CDR3 is made up of 15 amino acids. The CDR3 sequence is CASSLGFSSMGEQFF. Here the CDR3 DNA reads TGTGCTAGCAGCTTAGGTTTTTCTAGTATGGGTGAGCAGTTCTTC.

The chain employs TRBV7-9 and TRBJ2-7, with TRBD1 identical over 12 bases. Germline loops: CDR1 SEHNR, CDR2 FQNEAQ (reference sequence). Trimming removed 1 base from V and 12 bases from J; junction bases left unmatched: 7. CDR3 size: 14 residues. The CDR3 spells CASSLGGQGAPRYF. In DNA, the CDR3 is TGTGCCAGCAGCTTAGGGGGACAGGGGGCTCCGCGGTACTTC.

This clonotype was seen ten or more times. CDR3 nucleotide sequence: TGTGCCAGCAGCTCCGTTACAACTAGCGGGATAAATGAGCAGTTCTTC. Amino acids: CASSSVTTSGINEQFF. This chain connects TRBV6-2 or TRBV6-3 to TRBJ2-1, with 10 bases lining up with TRBD2. The CDR3 covers 16 residues. The V and J ends lost 6 bases and 7 bases, in that order; junction bases with no gene match: 12. Germline V lookup: CDR1 MNHEY, CDR2 SVGEGT.

This clonotype was detected ten times or more. The V call is TRBV6-2 or TRBV6-3, the J call TRBJ2-5, with D tentatively TRBD1 (6 bases). Germline V CDR1 and CDR2: MNHEY, SVGEGT. This CDR3 has 16 residues. The V and J ends lost 0 bases and 4 bases respectively, with 15 bases between them. The DNA of the CDR3 is TGTGCCAGCAGTTACTCGAATACGGGACAATTAGAGACCCAGTACTTC. Translating it yields CASSYSNTGQLETQYF.

This clonotype was found a few times. V gene TRBV7-2 combines with J gene TRBJ2-5; a possible D gene is TRBD1 (5 bases). CDR1 SGHTA and CDR2 FQGNSA come from the germline V gene. The CDR3 has 17 residues. V was shortened by 5 bases and J by 2 bases, with 21 bases between the two germline ends. The CDR3 nucleotides read TGTGCCAGCAGCCTTAGAACTCCGACAGAGCCTCAAGAGACCCAGTACTTC. Its translation: CASSLRTPTEPQETQYF. The variable domain in full, completed from reference TRBV7-2 and TRBJ2-5, reads GAGVSQSPSNKVTEKGKDVELRCDPISGHTALYWYRQSLGQGLEFLIYFQGNSAPDKSGLPSDRFSAERTGGSVSTLTIQRTQQEDSAVYLCASSLRTPTEPQETQYFGPGTRLLVL.

A remark on this clonotype: Being one base from a much bigger clone, this may be a read error. J is TRBJ2-7 and V is TRBV7-9; 10 positions agree with TRBD2. Germline lookup yields CDR1 SEHNR and CDR2 FQNEAQ (reference sequence). This CDR3 is 15 amino acids long. Trimming at V came to 6 bases and at J to 2 bases, leaving 7 bases not matched to a gene. The CDR3 coding sequence is TGTGCCAGCAGACTCGGGACTAGCGAAGCCTACGAGCAGTACTTC. It codes for CASRLGTSEAYEQYF.

This clonotype was detected only a few times. The DNA is omitted, as the CDR3 cannot be located on it reliably, and the CDR3 follows TCRdb's listing. V usage is TRBV29-1 and J usage is TRBJ2-1; the table's D call TRBD2 went unverified against the DNA. Germline CDR1 is SQVTM and CDR2 is ANQGSEA. The CDR3 sequence runs 14 residues, both termini included. The CDR3 is CSVATGTSGSKGFF.